These 22 T cell receptor beta chains share one sample of origin, sequenced in a study of a mutant IDH1 vaccine in newly diagnosed glioma. Only in-frame clones appear in the TCRdb table, and some are missing; sequencing was by immunoSEQ multiplex PCR. Seen here are 35,000 to 40,000 clones, roughly 92% observed once, and the top ten hold 18%. Time point given: baseline, week 1 (first vaccination visit). Stated treatment: pre-vaccination baseline after standard-of-care therapy. Sequenced here: PBMCs, sampled from a glioma patient treated with radiotherapy, temozolomide or both. The receptors originated from a man aged 18-30 years with glioma.

This clone has just a few counts. The gene calls are TRBV6-6 and TRBJ1-5, with no clear D. This CDR3 is built from 16 residues. CDR1 and CDR2 from the germline V gene are MNHNY and SVGAGI (reference sequence). Deletions cut 2 bases from V and 2 bases from J, with 13 bases between. CDR3 nucleotide sequence: TGTGCCAGCAGTTACGTAACACGGCGAGGCAATCAGCCCCAGCATTTT. This codes for CASSYVTRRGNQPQHF.

The chain couples TRBV30 to TRBJ1-5; D remains ambiguous. Germline V gives CDR1 GTSNPN, CDR2 SVGIG (reference sequence). The CDR3 totals 13 residues. Trimming removed 1 base from V and 3 bases from J, with 7 bases in between. CDR3 in DNA: TGTGCCTGGAGTGGAGGGAACAATCAGCCCCAGCATTTT. It yields the protein CAWSGGNNQPQHF.

The chain is built from TRBV12-5 and TRBJ1-1, with D unresolved. Germline-derived CDR1 and CDR2 are LGHNT and FRNRAP. Trimming shortened V by 3 bases and J by 7 bases, and 12 bases separated the two germline ends. The CDR3 covers 13 residues. CDR3 sequence (DNA): TGTGCTAGTGGTTTAGCGGGTGGAGATGAAGCTTTCTTT. Its translation: CASGLAGGDEAFF.

The chain uses TRBV11-2 and TRBJ1-4; perhaps TRBD1 as D (5 bases). Germline V gene lookup returns CDR1 SGHAT and CDR2 FQNNGV. Trimming pared 5 bases from V and 1 base from J, leaving 20 bases between. The CDR3 totals 18 residues. CDR3 sequence: CASSPPGDLQGTNEKLFF. CDR3 sequence (DNA): TGTGCCAGCAGCCCCCCCGGGGACCTCCAAGGAACTAATGAAAAACTGTTTTTT.

This rearrangement joins TRBV11-2 to TRBJ1-1, with D unresolved. The germline V gene encodes CDR1 SGHAT and CDR2 FQNNGV. The CDR3 has 14 amino acids. V dropped 7 bases and J dropped 1 base, with 13 bases sitting between them. This chain's CDR3 is CASISWRQNTEAFF. The CDR3 bases are TGTGCCAGCATCTCGTGGAGGCAGAACACTGAAGCTTTCTTT.

CDR3 protein: CASSLGLGSSYEQYF. The CDR3 DNA sequence: TGTGCCAGCAGCTTAGGCCTGGGTAGCTCCTACGAGCAGTACTTC. The chain joins TRBV13 to TRBJ2-7; D ambiguous. Looked up from germline, CDR1 is PRHDT and CDR2 is FYEKMQ (reference sequence). The CDR3 has 15 amino acids. The V end lost 0 bases, the J end lost 0 bases, and 9 bases lay between the germline ends. The whole variable domain, remainder taken from reference TRBV13 and TRBJ2-7, is AAGVIQSPRHLIKEKRETATLKCYPIPRHDTVYWYQQGPGQDPQFLISFYEKMQSDKGSIPDRFSAQQFSDYHSELNMSSLELGDSALYFCASSLGLGSSYEQYFGPGTRLTVT.

This rearrangement joins TRBV11-2 to TRBJ2-7, with a weak D call TRBD1 (6 bases). V lost 5 bases and J 7 bases, leaving 12 bases between the germline ends. The CDR3 extends over 12 amino acids. In germline, CDR1 is SGHAT, CDR2 FQNNGV. CDR3 bases: TGTGCCAGCAGCCCCCGGGACACTGAGCAGTACTTC. This codes for CASSPRDTEQYF.

This clone occurred once. This chain connects TRBV11-3 to TRBJ2-2, with 10 bases fitting TRBD2. J was trimmed by 5 bases and V by 6 bases; bases with no gene match: 6. There are 15 residues in the CDR3. Germline V gene sequence: CDR1 SGHNT, CDR2 YENEEA. The CDR3 loop reads CASRLAGEITGELFF. CDR3 DNA sequence: TGTGCCAGCAGGCTAGCGGGAGAGATAACCGGGGAGCTGTTTTTT. The whole variable domain, remainder taken from reference TRBV11-3 and TRBJ2-2, is EAGVVQSPRYKIIEKKQPVAFWCNPISGHNTLYWYLQNLGQGPELLIRYENEEAVDDSQLPKDRFSAERLKGVDSTLKIQPAELGDSAVYLCASRLAGEITGELFFGEGSRLTVL.

This chain uses TRBV13 with TRBJ1-1, with no clear D. The CDR3 runs to 16 residues. Germline CDR1 is PRHDT and CDR2 is FYEKMQ (reference sequence). The V gene lost 0 bases and the J gene lost 1 base, with 12 bases spanning the gap. CDR3 protein: CASSLGGFRGNTEAFF. Here the CDR3 DNA reads TGTGCCAGCAGCTTAGGGGGGTTTCGGGGGAACACTGAAGCTTTCTTT.

The chain couples TRBV5-8 to TRBJ1-1, with unresolved D. Germline lookup yields CDR1 SGHTS and CDR2 YDEGEE. This CDR3 is built from 13 residues. V gave up 4 bases and J gave up 5 bases, with 12 bases separating them. The CDR3: CASSPRPVTEAFF. In nucleotides, the CDR3 is TGTGCCAGCAGCCCACGTCCGGTTACTGAAGCTTTCTTT.

The chain couples TRBV6-8 to TRBJ2-3; D possibly corresponds to TRBD2 (6 bases). This CDR3 is 17 amino acids long. Germline values: CDR1 MNHGY, CDR2 SAAAGT. With 2 bases removed from V and 3 bases from J, the gap between germline ends came to 18 bases. CDR3 coding DNA: TGTGCCAGCAGTTACGTGGGGAGGAAGAGGGAGACAGATACGCAGTATTTT. It yields the protein CASSYVGRKRETDTQYF.

The chain combines TRBV19 with TRBJ2-2; D gene uncertain. Germline V gene sequence: CDR1 LNHDA, CDR2 SQIVND (reference sequence). This CDR3 region has 14 residues. V gave up 5 bases and J gave up 0 bases, with 7 bases separating them. The CDR3 spells CASSGLSNTGELFF. DNA for the CDR3: TGTGCCAGTAGTGGGCTTTCGAACACCGGGGAGCTGTTTTTT. The full variable domain, its missing parts supplied by reference TRBV19 and TRBJ2-2, is DGGITQSPKYLFRKEGQNVTLSCEQNLNHDAMYWYRQDPGQGLRLIYYSQIVNDFQKGDIAEGYSVSREKKESFPLTVTSAQKNPTAFYLCASSGLSNTGELFFGEGSRLTVL.

This chain links TRBV4-1 with TRBJ2-7; D may match TRBD1 or TRBD2 (5 bases each). CDR3 length: 14 residues. Trimming left V 0 bases short and J 5 bases short, with 11 bases between. Germline-derived CDR1 and CDR2 are MGHRA and YSYEKL. CDR3 coding DNA: TGCGCCAGCAGCCAAGACCCAGGGCGGGACGAGCAGTACTTC. It is translated as CASSQDPGRDEQYF.

The V and J genes are TRBV6-5 and TRBJ1-1; TRBD1 agrees at 9 bases. Germline V lookup: CDR1 MNHEY, CDR2 SVGAGI. The length of the CDR3 is 13 residues. The V and J ends lost 6 bases and 10 bases, in that order; junction bases with no gene match: 9. CDR3 region: CASSPGQGRGAFF. The CDR3 DNA sequence: TGTGCCAGCAGCCCAGGACAGGGGCGAGGAGCTTTCTTT.

This clone appeared a single time. The chain joins TRBV5-1 to TRBJ1-5; D is ambiguous. Germline lookup yields CDR1 SGHRS and CDR2 YFSETQ. The ends were cut back, 0 bases at V and 0 bases at J, with 1 base in the middle. The CDR3 totals 13 residues. CDR3 bases: TGCGCCAGCAGCTTGGATAGCAATCAGCCCCAGCATTTT. Translation gives CASSLDSNQPQHF.

This chain uses TRBV20-1 with TRBJ1-2; a possible D gene is TRBD1 (5 bases). The CDR3 is made up of 10 amino acids. The V gene's germline CDR1 is DFQATT and CDR2 SNEGSKA (reference sequence). V lost 5 bases and J 7 bases, leaving 8 bases between the germline ends. The DNA for the CDR3 is TGCAGTGCTCCCGGGGCTGGCTACACCTTC. This gives the protein CSAPGAGYTF.

V gene TRBV19 combines with J gene TRBJ1-1, with D perhaps TRBD1 (5 bases). Between the trimmed V and J ends, which lost 0 bases and 4 bases, there was a span of 6 bases. CDR1 and CDR2 from the germline V gene are LNHDA and SQIVND (reference sequence). The CDR3 has 13 amino acids. The DNA for the CDR3 is TGTGCCAGTAGTATAGAAGGGGTCACTGAAGCTTTCTTT. Protein sequence: CASSIEGVTEAFF.

This rearrangement joins TRBV29-1 to TRBJ1-4, with D unresolved. V was trimmed by 4 bases and J by 0 bases, leaving 3 bases between them. This CDR3 spans 12 amino acids. The germline gives CDR1 SQVTM, CDR2 ANQGSEA. The CDR3 coding sequence is TGCAGCGTTGGGGCAACTAATGAAAAACTGTTTTTT. Its protein product is CSVGATNEKLFF.

This clone occurred once. The chain employs TRBV4-2 and TRBJ2-6; tentative D call: TRBD1 (5 bases). The V and J ends lost 0 bases and 4 bases respectively, with 10 bases between them. The CDR3 totals 16 residues. CDR1 LGHNA and CDR2 YNFKEQ come from the germline V gene. Written as DNA, the CDR3 is TGTGCCAGCAGCCAAGAAGGGGCCGGAGGGGCCAACGTCCTGACTTTC. It translates to CASSQEGAGGANVLTF.

J is TRBJ1-2 and V is TRBV9; the D gene is possibly TRBD1 (6 bases). The germline V gene encodes CDR1 SGDLS and CDR2 YYNGEE. Trimming stripped 4 bases from V and 7 bases from J, with 20 bases between. The CDR3 length is 15 residues. The CDR3 loop is CASSPQQGFSGGYTF. CDR3 coding DNA: TGTGCCAGCAGCCCTCAACAGGGATTCTCGGGTGGCTACACCTTC. Looking up the rest from reference TRBV9 and TRBJ1-2 gives the full variable domain: DSGVTQTPKHLITATGQRVTLRCSPRSGDLSVYWYQQSLDQGLQFLIQYYNGEERAKGNILERFSAQQFPDLHSELNLSSLELGDSALYFCASSPQQGFSGGYTFGSGTRLTVV.

This clone has just a few counts. V gene TRBV7-8 combines with J gene TRBJ1-5; D remains unclear. The CDR3 has 15 amino acids. Germline V gene sequence: CDR1 SGHVS, CDR2 FQNEAQ. V was trimmed by 1 base and J by 0 bases, leaving 7 bases between them. CDR3 DNA sequence: TGTGCCAGCAGCTTAGTCGGCAGTAGCAATCAGCCCCAGCATTTT. Its protein is CASSLVGSSNQPQHF.

The V call is TRBV30, the J call TRBJ1-2; D gene uncertain. Trimming took 2 bases from V and 8 from J, leaving 18 bases between them. The CDR3 loop spans 14 amino acids. CDR1 and CDR2 (germline): GTSNPN, SVGIG (reference sequence). The CDR3 region is CAWSPPDGWRGYTF. CDR3 nucleotides: TGTGCCTGGAGTCCCCCGGACGGTTGGCGGGGCTACACCTTC. Supplemented by reference TRBV30 and TRBJ1-2, the full variable domain reads SQTIHQWPATLVQPVGSPLSLECTVEGTSNPNLYWYRQAAGRGLQLLFYSVGIGQISSEVPQNLSASRPQDRQFILSSKKLLLSDSGFYLCAWSPPDGWRGYTFGSGTRLTVV.